The 7 T cell receptor beta chains below all came from one sample that was sequenced in a study of T cell responses to AZD1222 COVID-19 vaccine. The protocol was immunoSEQ multiplex PCR, while the TCRdb copy is restricted to in-frame clones and leaves out a portion. The sample carries 130,000 or so clones, around 83% recorded once. The source material was peripheral blood, sampled on day 0 of AZD1222 vaccination. These receptors were collected from an adult in good health.

V gene TRBV6-5 combines with J gene TRBJ1-2; D not resolved. The CDR3 consists of 12 residues. Germline loops: CDR1 MNHEY, CDR2 SVGAGI. V lost 0 bases, J lost 10 bases, and 9 bases lay in between. CDR3 nucleotides: TGTGCCAGCAGTTACTCCGGTGGGATCTACACCTTC. This codes for CASSYSGGIYTF.

This chain links TRBV2 with TRBJ2-5; D is uncertain. The CDR3 spans 13 residues. Trimming took off 6 bases at V and 5 bases at J, with 13 bases between the two ends. Germline lookup yields CDR1 SNHLY and CDR2 FYNNEI. The CDR3 DNA reads as TGTGCCAGCAGCCCCTCCCGTTTGGAGACCCAGTACTTC. Its translation: CASSPSRLETQYF. Full variable domain (rest looked up from reference TRBV2 and TRBJ2-5): EPEVTQTPSHQVTQMGQEVILRCVPISNHLYFYWYRQILGQKVEFLVSFYNNEISEKSEIFDDQFSVERPDGSNFTLKIRSTKLEDSAMYFCASSPSRLETQYFGPGTRLLVL.

V and J are TRBV28 and TRBJ2-7; D call uncertain. CDR3 length equals 15 residues. Germline loops: CDR1 MDHEN, CDR2 SYDVKM. The V end lost 1 base, the J end lost 7 bases, and 17 bases lay between the germline ends. The CDR3 DNA sequence: TGTGCCAGCAGTTTATCGTCAGACCCCTTTGGGGAGCAGTACTTC. This sequence encodes CASSLSSDPFGEQYF.

The chain uses TRBV7-3 and TRBJ2-2; 7 bases map to TRBD1. Germline-derived CDR1 and CDR2 are SGHTA and FQGTGA. Unmatched junction bases numbered 6, after V lost 3 bases and J lost 8 bases. The CDR3 has 14 residues. In nucleotides, the CDR3 is TGTGCCAGCAGCTTCGGCAGGGGGACGGGGGAGCTGTTTTTT. It specifies CASSFGRGTGELFF.

This clone appeared once. The J gene is TRBJ1-2, the V gene TRBV11-2; the D gene is possibly TRBD1 (6 bases). Trimming took off 3 bases at V and 8 bases at J, with 10 bases between the two ends. The length of the CDR3 is 12 residues. Germline loops: CDR1 SGHAT, CDR2 FQNNGV. The CDR3 protein is CASSFQGRGYTF. The CDR3 DNA reads TGTGCCAGCAGCTTCCAGGGGCGAGGCTACACCTTC.

CDR3 in DNA: TGTGCCAGCAGTTCCGGACTAGCTAGGGCCTACGAGCAGTACTTC. It yields the protein CASSSGLARAYEQYF. This chain links TRBV27 with TRBJ2-7; 8 bases map to TRBD2. The V segment lost 4 bases and the J segment 2 bases; nucleotides outside the gene matches: 7. CDR3 length: 15 amino acids. From germline, CDR1 is MNHEY and CDR2 SMNVEV (reference sequence).

CDR3 in DNA: TGTGCCACCAGTGATTCTCGGACAGGGCCCCAATCACCCCTCCACTTT. It is translated as CATSDSRTGPQSPLHF. V usage is TRBV24-1 and J usage is TRBJ1-6, with 8 positions matching TRBD1. CDR1 and CDR2 (germline): KGHDR, SFDVKD. The CDR3 contains 16 residues. With 2 bases clipped from V and 10 bases from J, the junction kept 9 bases outside the gene matches.